This T cell receptor (beta chain) was sequenced during a study of T-cell reconstitution after alpha-beta-depleted transplantation in children. In this sample, this clonotype turned up many times. Its antigen is not known. The CDR3 sequence is 14 residues long. V was pared by 5 bases and J by 10 bases, with 20 bases between. Germline V lookup: CDR1 MDHEN, CDR2 SYDVKM. The library targeted TCRbeta and was prepared with unique molecular identifiers. TCRdb re-called the PCR reads with MiXCR, one entry per CDR3 protein. In the table there are 220,000 or so distinct CDR3 sequences, less than 9% of which are singletons. The study's findings and limits: Fresh T-cell production supplied most of the T-cell counts and diversity seen one year after transplant. Some patients owed their high day-60 TCRbeta diversity to surviving recipient T cells and thymic progenitors.

Specimen: PBMCs, mostly from graft donor cells, collected 180 days after TCRalphabeta/CD19-depleted stem cell transplant. The receptor was isolated from a male patient younger than 18 who had a stem cell transplant for acute lymphoblastic leukemia, so the T cells may come from the graft donor. The genes are TRBV28 and TRBJ2-5; TRBD1 is a possible D gene (5 bases). DNA of the CDR3: TGTGCCAGCAGTATTCCCTTGGACACTTTTGTCCAGTACTTC. Its translation is CASSIPLDTFVQYF.